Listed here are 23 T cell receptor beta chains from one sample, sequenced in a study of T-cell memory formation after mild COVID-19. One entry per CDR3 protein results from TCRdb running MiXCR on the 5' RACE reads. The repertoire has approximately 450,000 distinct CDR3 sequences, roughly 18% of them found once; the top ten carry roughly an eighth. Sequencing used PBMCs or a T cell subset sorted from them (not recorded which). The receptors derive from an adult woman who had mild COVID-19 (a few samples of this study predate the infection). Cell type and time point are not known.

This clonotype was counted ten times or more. Here the CDR3 DNA reads TGTGCCAGCAGTTGGCGGGGGCGGCAGTATTTT. Its protein product is CASSWRGRQYF. The J gene is TRBJ2-3, the V gene TRBV27; the D gene is possibly TRBD2 (7 bases). The CDR3 is 11 residues long. The V end lost 4 bases, the J end lost 11 bases, and 10 bases lay between the germline ends. Germline V CDR1 and CDR2: MNHEY, SMNVEV (reference sequence).

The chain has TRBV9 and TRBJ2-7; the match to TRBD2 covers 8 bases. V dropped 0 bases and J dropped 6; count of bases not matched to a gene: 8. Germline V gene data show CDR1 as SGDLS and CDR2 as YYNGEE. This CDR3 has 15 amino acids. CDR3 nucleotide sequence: TGTGCCAGCAGCGTAGACAGCGGGAGCGGGGTCGAGCAGTACTTC. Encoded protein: CASSVDSGSGVEQYF. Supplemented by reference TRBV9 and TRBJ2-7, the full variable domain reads DSGVTQTPKHLITATGQRVTLRCSPRSGDLSVYWYQQSLDQGLQFLIQYYNGEERAKGNILERFSAQQFPDLHSELNLSSLELGDSALYFCASSVDSGSGVEQYFGPGTRLTVT.

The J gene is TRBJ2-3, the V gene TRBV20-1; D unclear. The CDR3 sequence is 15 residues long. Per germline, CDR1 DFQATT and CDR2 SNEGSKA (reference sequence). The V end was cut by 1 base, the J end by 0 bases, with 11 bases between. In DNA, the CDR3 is TGCAGTGCTAGAGCTCCTGCAACTAGCACAGATACGCAGTATTTT. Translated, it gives CSARAPATSTDTQYF.

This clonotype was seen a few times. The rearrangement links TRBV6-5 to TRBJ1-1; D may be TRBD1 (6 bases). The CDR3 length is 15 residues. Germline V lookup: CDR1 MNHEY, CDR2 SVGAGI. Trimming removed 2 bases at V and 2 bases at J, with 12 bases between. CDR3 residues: CASSYGGAANTEAFF. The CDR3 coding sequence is TGTGCCAGCAGTTACGGGGGGGCAGCAAACACTGAAGCTTTCTTT.

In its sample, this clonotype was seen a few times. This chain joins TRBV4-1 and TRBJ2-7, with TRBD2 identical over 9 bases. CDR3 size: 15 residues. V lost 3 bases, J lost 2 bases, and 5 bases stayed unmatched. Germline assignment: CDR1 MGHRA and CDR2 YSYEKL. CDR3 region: CASSHELAGTYEQYF. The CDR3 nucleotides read TGCGCCAGCAGCCATGAACTAGCGGGTACCTACGAGCAGTACTTC.

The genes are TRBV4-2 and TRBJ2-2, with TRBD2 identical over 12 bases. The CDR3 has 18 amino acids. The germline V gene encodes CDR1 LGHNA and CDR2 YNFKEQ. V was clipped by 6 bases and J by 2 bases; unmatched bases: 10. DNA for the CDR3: TGTGCCAGCAGTTACAGGACTAGCGGGGCCCGAAACACCGGGGAGCTGTTTTTT. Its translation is CASSYRTSGARNTGELFF.

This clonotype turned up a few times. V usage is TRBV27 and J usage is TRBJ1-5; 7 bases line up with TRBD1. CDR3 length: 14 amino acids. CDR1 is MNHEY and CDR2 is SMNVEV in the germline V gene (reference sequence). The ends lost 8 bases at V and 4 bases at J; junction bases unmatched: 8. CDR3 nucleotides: TGTGCCAGCGGCCGGACAGGCGGAAATCAGCCCCAGCATTTT. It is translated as CASGRTGGNQPQHF.

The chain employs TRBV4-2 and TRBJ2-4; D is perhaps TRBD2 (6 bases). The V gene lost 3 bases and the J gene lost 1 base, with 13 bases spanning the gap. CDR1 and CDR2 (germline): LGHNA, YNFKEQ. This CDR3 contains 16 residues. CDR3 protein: CASSQTAGGAKNIQYF. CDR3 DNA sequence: TGTGCCAGCAGCCAGACAGCGGGCGGGGCCAAAAACATTCAGTACTTC.

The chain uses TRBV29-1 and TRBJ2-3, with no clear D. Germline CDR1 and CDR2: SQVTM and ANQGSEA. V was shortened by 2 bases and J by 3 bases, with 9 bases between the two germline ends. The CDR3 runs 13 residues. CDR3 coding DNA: TGCAGCGTTGAATTGGGGTCGACAGATACGCAGTATTTT. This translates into CSVELGSTDTQYF.

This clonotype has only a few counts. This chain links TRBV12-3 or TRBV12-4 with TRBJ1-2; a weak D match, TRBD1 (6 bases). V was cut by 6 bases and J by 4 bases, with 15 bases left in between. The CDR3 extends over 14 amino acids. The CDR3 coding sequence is TGTGCCAGCAGACAAACAGGGCTTTCCTATGGCTACACCTTC. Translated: CASRQTGLSYGYTF.

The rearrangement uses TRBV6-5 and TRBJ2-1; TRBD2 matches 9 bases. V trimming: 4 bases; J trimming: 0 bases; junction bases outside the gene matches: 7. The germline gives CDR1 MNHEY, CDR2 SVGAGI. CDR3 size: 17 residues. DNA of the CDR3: TGTGCCAGCAGTTCCCGTGGGACTAGCCTCTCCTACAATGAGCAGTTCTTC. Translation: CASSSRGTSLSYNEQFF.

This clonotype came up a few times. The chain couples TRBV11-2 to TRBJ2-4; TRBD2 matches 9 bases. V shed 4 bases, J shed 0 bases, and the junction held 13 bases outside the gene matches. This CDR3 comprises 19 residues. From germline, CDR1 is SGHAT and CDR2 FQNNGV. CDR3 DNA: TGTGCCAGCAGCTCCGGACTAGCGAATTTAGGCCTAGCCAAAAACATTCAGTACTTC. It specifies CASSSGLANLGLAKNIQYF.

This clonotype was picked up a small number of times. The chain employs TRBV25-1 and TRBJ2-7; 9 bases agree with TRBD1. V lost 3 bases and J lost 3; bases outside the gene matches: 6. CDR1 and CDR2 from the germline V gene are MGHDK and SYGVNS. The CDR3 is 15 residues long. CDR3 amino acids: CASSDSRGQGYEQYF. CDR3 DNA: TGTGCCAGCAGTGATTCCAGGGGACAGGGCTACGAGCAGTACTTC.

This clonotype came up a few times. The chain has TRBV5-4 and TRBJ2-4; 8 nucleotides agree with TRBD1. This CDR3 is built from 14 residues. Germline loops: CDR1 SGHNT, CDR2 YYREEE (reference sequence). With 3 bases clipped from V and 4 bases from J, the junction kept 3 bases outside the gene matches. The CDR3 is CASSYRQGKNIQYF. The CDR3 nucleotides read TGTGCCAGCAGCTACCGACAGGGGAAAAACATTCAGTACTTC.

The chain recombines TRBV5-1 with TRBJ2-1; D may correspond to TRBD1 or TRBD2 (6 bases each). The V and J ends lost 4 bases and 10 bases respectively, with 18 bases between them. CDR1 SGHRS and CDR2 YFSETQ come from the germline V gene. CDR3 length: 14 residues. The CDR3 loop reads CASSHGPGGQEQFF. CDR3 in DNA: TGCGCCAGCAGCCACGGCCCCGGGGGCCAGGAGCAGTTCTTC.

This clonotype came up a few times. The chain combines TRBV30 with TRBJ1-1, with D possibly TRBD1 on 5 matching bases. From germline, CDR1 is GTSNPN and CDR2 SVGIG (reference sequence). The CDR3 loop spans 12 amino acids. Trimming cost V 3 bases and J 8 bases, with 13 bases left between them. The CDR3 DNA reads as TGTGCCTGGAGCTTCGGCCGGGGCGAAGCTTTCTTT. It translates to CAWSFGRGEAFF.

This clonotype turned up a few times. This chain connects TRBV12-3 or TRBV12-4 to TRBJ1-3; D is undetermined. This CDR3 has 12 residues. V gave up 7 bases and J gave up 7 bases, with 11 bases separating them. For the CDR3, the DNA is TGTGCCAGCAAAGGGTGGAGGAACACCATATATTTT. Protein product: CASKGWRNTIYF.

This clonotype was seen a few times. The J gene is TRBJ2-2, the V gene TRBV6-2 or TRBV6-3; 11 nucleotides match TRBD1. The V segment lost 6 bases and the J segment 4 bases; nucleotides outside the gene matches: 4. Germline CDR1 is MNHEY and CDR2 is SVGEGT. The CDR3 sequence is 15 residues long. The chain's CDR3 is CASRSGTGGTGELFF. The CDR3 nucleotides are TGTGCCAGCAGATCCGGGACAGGGGGCACCGGGGAGCTGTTTTTT.

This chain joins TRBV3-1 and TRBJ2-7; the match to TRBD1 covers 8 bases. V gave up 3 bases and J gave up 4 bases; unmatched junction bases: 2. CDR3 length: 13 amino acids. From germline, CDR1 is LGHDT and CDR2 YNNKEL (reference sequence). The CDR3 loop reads CASSHQGAYEQYF. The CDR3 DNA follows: TGTGCCAGCAGCCATCAGGGGGCTTACGAGCAGTACTTC.

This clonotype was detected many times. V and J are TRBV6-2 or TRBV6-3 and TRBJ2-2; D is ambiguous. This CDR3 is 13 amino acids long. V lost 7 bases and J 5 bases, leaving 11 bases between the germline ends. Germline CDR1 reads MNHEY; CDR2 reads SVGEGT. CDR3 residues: CASIRALTGELFF. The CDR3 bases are TGTGCCAGCATTCGGGCTTTAACCGGGGAGCTGTTTTTT.

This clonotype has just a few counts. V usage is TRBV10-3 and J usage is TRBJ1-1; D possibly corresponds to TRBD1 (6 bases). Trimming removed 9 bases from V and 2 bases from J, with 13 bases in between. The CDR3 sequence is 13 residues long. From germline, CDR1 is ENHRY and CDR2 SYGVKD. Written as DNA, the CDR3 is TGTGCCATAAGAGGGGGGATTAACACTGAAGCTTTCTTT. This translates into CAIRGGINTEAFF.

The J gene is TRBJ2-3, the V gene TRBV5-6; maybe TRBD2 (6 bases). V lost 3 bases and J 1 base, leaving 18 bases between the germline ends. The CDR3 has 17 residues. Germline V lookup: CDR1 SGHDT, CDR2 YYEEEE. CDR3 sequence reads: CASSWGVASRGTDTQYF. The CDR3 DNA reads TGTGCCAGCAGCTGGGGGGTGGCTAGCAGAGGCACAGATACGCAGTATTTT.

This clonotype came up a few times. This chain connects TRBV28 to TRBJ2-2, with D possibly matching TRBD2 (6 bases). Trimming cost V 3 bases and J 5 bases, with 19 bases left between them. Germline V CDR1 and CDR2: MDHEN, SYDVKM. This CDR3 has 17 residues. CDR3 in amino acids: CASSLMGLAKITGELFF. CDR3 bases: TGTGCCAGCAGTTTGATGGGTCTAGCGAAAATAACCGGGGAGCTGTTTTTT.